A selection of T cell receptor beta chains follows, all from one sample in a study of a mutant IDH1 vaccine in newly diagnosed glioma. TCRdb's table, derived via immunoSEQ multiplex PCR, lists solely in-frame clones and lacks some. The sample shows around 52,000 clones, less than 80% of them seen only once. What these receptors recognize is not known. Sample: PBMCs, taken from a glioma patient whose treatment included an IDH1 peptide vaccine. The source of these receptors is a man aged 40-50 years with glioma. Each CDR3 is given with its conserved first and last residue. D genes are given only for firm matches. Clone size is not always given. Where it is, it says once, few, many or a class for expanded clones.

>NA|16|TRBJ2-2|NA|TRBV7-6
CASSPLGQGNTGELFF
TGTGCCAGCAGCCCGTTAGGGCAGGGGAACACCGGGGAGCTGTTTTTT
>TRBD1|12|TRBJ1-2|few|TRBV19
CASSLTGGGYTF
TGTGCCAGTAGTCTAACAGGGGGAGGCTACACCTTC
>NA|17|TRBJ2-1|NA|TRBV4-1
CASSQEGSVSSYNEQFF
TGCGCCAGCAGCCAAGAGGGATCCGTGAGCTCCTACAATGAGCAGTTCTTC
>TRBD2|13|TRBJ2-3|NA|TRBV27
CASTPGGSDTQYF
TGTGCCAGCACCCCGGGGGGGTCGGATACGCAGTATTTT
>NA|16|TRBJ1-6|NA|TRBV2
CASSDYGARYNSPLHF
TGTGCCAGCAGTGATTACGGGGCTAGATATAATTCACCCCTCCACTTT
>NA|14|TRBJ2-1|once|TRBV5-6
CASSGGTVYNEQFF
TGTGCCAGCAGCGGCGGGACGGTATACAATGAGCAGTTCTTC
>NA|12|TRBJ1-2|NA|TRBV28
CASSFTNYGYTF
TGTGCCAGCAGTTTCACTAACTATGGCTACACCTTC
>NA|15|TRBJ2-3|NA|TRBV7-9
CASSLGTVGTDTQYF
TGTGCCAGCAGCTTAGGGACTGTAGGCACAGATACGCAGTATTTT
>NA|17|TRBJ2-2|once|TRBV25-1
CASSDTGPPGAAGELFF
TGTGCCAGCAGTGATACAGGACCCCCGGGGGCCGCCGGGGAGCTGTTTTTT
>NA|11|TRBJ2-1|NA|TRBV7-2
CASNKMSEQFF
TGTGCCAGCAACAAGATGAGTGAGCAGTTCTTC
>TRBD2|17|TRBJ2-5|NA|TRBV5-4
CASRAGRTSGSQETQYF
TGTGCCAGCAGAGCGGGGAGGACTAGCGGATCCCAAGAGACCCAGTACTTC
>TRBD2|16|TRBJ2-3|once|TRBV25-1
CASSATSGRVTDTQYF
TGTGCCAGCAGTGCGACTAGCGGGAGGGTCACAGATACGCAGTATTTT
>NA|13|TRBJ1-2|NA|TRBV7-8
CASSPNREFGYTF
TGTGCCAGCAGCCCTAACCGAGAGTTCGGCTACACCTTC
>NA|16|TRBJ1-1|NA|TRBV15
CATSRDNRSPYTEAFF
TGTGCCACCAGCAGAGACAACAGAAGCCCTTACACTGAAGCTTTCTTT
>NA|13|TRBJ2-1|NA|TRBV29-1
CSVTKGPYNEQFF
TGCAGCGTTACAAAGGGCCCATACAATGAGCAGTTCTTC
>TRBD1|14|TRBJ1-5|NA|TRBV27
CASSLQGRYQPQHF
TGTGCCAGCAGTCTACAGGGGCGTTATCAGCCCCAGCATTTT
>TRBD1|13|TRBJ2-7|once|TRBV27
CASSRQGLGEQYF
TGTGCCAGCAGTCGACAGGGGCTGGGCGAGCAGTACTTC
>TRBD1|17|TRBJ1-2|NA|TRBV29-1
CSVEEGRDREGSYGYTF
TGCAGCGTTGAAGAAGGGAGGGACAGAGAGGGTAGCTATGGCTACACCTTC
>NA|14|TRBJ2-1|once|TRBV7-9
CASSLRLVYNEQFF
TGTGCCAGCAGCTTAAGGCTTGTTTACAATGAGCAGTTCTTC
>NA|14|TRBJ1-2|NA|TRBV5-5
CASSLAEGTYGYTF
TGTGCCAGCAGCTTGGCCGAGGGGACCTATGGCTACACCTTC
>NA|15|TRBJ2-2|NA|TRBV4-1
CASSQDRPGTGELFF
TGCGCCAGCAGCCAAGATCGTCCGGGCACCGGGGAGCTGTTTTTT
>NA|14|TRBJ1-2|NA|TRBV19
CASSIPLGVGGYTF
TGTGCCAGTAGTATCCCTTTGGGGGTTGGTGGCTACACCTTC
>TRBD2|16|TRBJ2-1|NA|TRBV5-8
CASSPPGTSGKNEQFF
TGTGCCAGCAGCCCGCCCGGGACTAGCGGGAAAAATGAGCAGTTCTTC
>NA|14|TRBJ1-4|NA|TRBV7-9
CASVSDATNEKLFF
TGTGCCAGCGTATCGGACGCAACTAATGAAAAACTGTTTTTT
>NA|12|TRBJ2-5|few|TRBV7-9
CASSSPQETQYF
TGTGCCAGCAGCTCGCCACAAGAGACCCAGTACTTC
>TRBD2|15|TRBJ2-1|NA|TRBV14
CASSQGAGGGNEQFF
TGTGCCAGCAGCCAAGGGGCGGGAGGTGGAAATGAGCAGTTCTTC
>TRBD2|18|TRBJ2-2|NA|TRBV18
CASSPSSGSRPGTGELFF
TGTGCCAGCTCACCATCTAGCGGGAGTAGGCCCGGCACCGGGGAGCTGTTTTTT
>NA|16|TRBJ1-4|NA|TRBV15
CATSRDSPDRGEKLFF
TGTGCCACCAGCAGAGATTCCCCTGATAGGGGGGAAAAACTGTTTTTT
>NA|12|TRBJ1-2|NA|TRBV19
CASRSQDYGYTF
TGTGCCAGTAGATCTCAGGACTATGGCTACACCTTC
>NA|13|TRBJ2-2|NA|TRBV4-3
CASSPVVAGELFF
TGCGCCAGCAGCCCAGTAGTCGCCGGGGAGCTGTTTTTT
>NA|16|TRBJ1-1|NA|TRBV5-1
CASSLGHETANTEAFF
TGCGCCAGCAGCCTGGGTCATGAGACAGCGAACACTGAAGCTTTCTTT
>NA|12|TRBJ2-7|NA|TRBV10-1
CASSEGRSTQYF
TGCGCCAGCAGTGAGGGCAGGTCAACGCAGTACTTC
>TRBD2|17|TRBJ2-7|once|TRBV5-1
CASSLGGDGLESDEQYF
TGCGCCAGCAGCTTGGGAGGCGATGGACTAGAATCCGACGAGCAGTACTTC
>NA|13|TRBJ2-5|NA|TRBV19
CASSTAFQETQYF
TGTGCCAGTAGTACAGCTTTCCAAGAGACCCAGTACTTC
>NA|12|TRBJ2-3|few|TRBV5-1
CASSLAADTQYF
TGCGCCAGCAGCTTGGCTGCAGATACGCAGTATTTT
>NA|13|TRBJ2-7|NA|TRBV11-1
CASSFADSYEQYF
TGTGCCAGCAGCTTTGCGGACTCCTACGAGCAGTACTTC
>NA|13|TRBJ2-3|NA|TRBV29-1
CSVGAGTTDTQYF
TGCAGCGTTGGGGCGGGGACCACAGATACGCAGTATTTT
>NA|15|TRBJ1-5|NA|TRBV30
CAWSVAGYSNQPQHF
TGTGCCTGGAGTGTAGCCGGGTATAGCAATCAGCCCCAGCATTTT
>TRBD1|16|TRBJ1-5|NA|TRBV19
CASSKMVGQGNQPQHF
TGTGCCAGTAGTAAGATGGTTGGACAGGGCAATCAGCCCCAGCATTTT
>NA|15|TRBJ2-5|once|TRBV2
CASSEALGRLETQYF
TGTGCCAGCAGTGAAGCGCTTGGTCGTTTGGAGACCCAGTACTTC
>NA|14|TRBJ1-2|NA|TRBV6-5
CASSPSSRVGGYTF
TGTGCCAGCAGTCCTTCCTCGAGGGTGGGGGGCTACACCTTC
>NA|12|TRBJ2-5|NA|TRBV11-3
CASTNTQETQYF
TGTGCCAGCACCAATACCCAGGAGACCCAGTACTTC
>TRBD1|15|TRBJ2-1|NA|TRBV19
CASSIRDRGMDEQFF
TGTGCCAGTAGTATACGCGACAGGGGGATGGATGAGCAGTTCTTC
>TRBD1|17|TRBJ2-3|NA|TRBV4-1
CASSQIGTGGFADTQYF
TGCGCCAGCAGCCAGATCGGGACAGGGGGTTTCGCAGATACGCAGTATTTT
>NA|14|TRBJ1-1|many|TRBV6-1
CASSERPSNTEAFF
TGTGCCAGCAGTGAAAGACCGTCGAACACTGAAGCTTTCTTT
>TRBD2|17|TRBJ2-5|NA|TRBV7-6
CASSHAWGAGGQETQYF
TGTGCCAGCAGCCACGCTTGGGGGGCGGGAGGCCAAGAGACCCAGTACTTC
>NA|15|TRBJ2-3|NA|TRBV4-1
CASSQGDPLTDTQYF
TGCGCCAGCAGCCAAGGCGACCCCCTCACAGATACGCAGTATTTT
>NA|13|TRBJ1-5|NA|TRBV6-5
CASSYSPVQPQHF
TGTGCCAGCAGTTACTCCCCGGTACAGCCCCAGCATTTT
>TRBD2|14|TRBJ2-7|NA|TRBV6-5
CASSSGTSGTEQYF
TGTGCCAGCAGTTCAGGGACTAGCGGGACCGAGCAGTACTTC
>NA|17|TRBJ2-4|NA|TRBV5-1
CASSLEVVPKAKNIQYF
TGCGCCAGCAGCTTGGAGGTGGTACCTAAAGCCAAAAACATTCAGTACTTC
>NA|13|TRBJ1-2|once|TRBV28
CASRHTPGYGYTF
TGTGCCAGCAGACACACTCCAGGGTATGGCTACACCTTC
>TRBD1|14|TRBJ1-2|NA|TRBV5-6
CASSLADRVGGYTF
TGTGCCAGCAGCTTGGCGGACAGGGTGGGTGGCTACACCTTC
>TRBD1|17|TRBJ2-1|NA|TRBV7-9
CASSSPTGKSSYNEQFF
TGTGCCAGCAGCTCCCCGACAGGGAAGAGCTCCTACAATGAGCAGTTCTTC